This T cell receptor beta chain was captured in a study of CD8 T cells in ankylosing spondylitis listed by TCRdb under 2017. In terms of the full investigation: To find TCR variants linked to disease, the study profiled T cell receptor beta repertoires in ankylosing spondylitis patients and healthy donors. The full study cohort comprised about 23 ankylosing spondylitis patients and over a hundred healthy donors. Peripheral blood samples were taken, and synovial fluid was additionally collected from ankylosing spondylitis patients. The investigation overall reported the following: The disease-linked clones showed a CD8+ phenotype and occurred at relatively low frequencies in peripheral blood. Some motif variants were previously reported in synovial fluid and blood of reactive arthritis patients, suggesting common disease-initiation mechanisms. A TCR beta motif made up of seven or eight highly homologous amino acid variants appeared to be characteristic of blood from ankylosing spondylitis patients. According to the report, matched synovial fluid samples from ankylosing spondylitis patients were significantly enriched for the disease-linked clones.

The germline ends are 10 bases apart after V is trimmed by 10 bases and J by 0 bases. The CDR3 contains 13 residues, cysteine and phenylalanine counted. This entry keeps only the CDR3 DNA: 39 bases, framed from base 1. The germline V gene encodes CDR1 SGHRS and CDR2 YFSETQ. Instrument on record: Illumina MiSeq. Quantitative 5'-RACE with molecular barcodes was the method used to prepare the TCR beta libraries. The paper's processing steps were these. Disease-linked TCR variants were identified with a new computational method built on a probabilistic model of VDJ rearrangement. TCRdb cleaned the public reads at Q25 with fastp, built clones with MiXCR and kept in-frame beta chains. Each entry is one CDR3 protein sequence, shown with its most common DNA and genes. None of the V and J calls come from the authors' own analysis; TCRdb made them. In this sample the table shows 30,000 to 45,000 distinct CDR3 sequences, approximately 15% of which occur a single time. Roughly 45% of the sample is held by the ten biggest clonotypes.

This clonotype was counted only a few times. Its antigen remains unidentified. Base-call qualities are not available, and no considerably larger clone is one nucleotide away. Here the chain combines TRBV5-1 and TRBJ2-2; the D segment cannot be called with confidence. The receptor's source is a male donor with ankylosing spondylitis or in good health (not recorded which). Sequencing was done on a sample of blood. The CDR3 is CAAGGSNTGELFF. The sequenced DNA: TGCGCCGCCGGTGGGTCGAACACCGGGGAGCTGTTTTTT.